This T cell receptor (beta chain) derives from a study of pediatric ulcerative colitis. Whole-study findings and limits: Acute severe colitis showed lower rectal diversity from clonal expansions.

This clone was picked up a small number of times. Its antigen is still unknown. The CDR3 is made up of 17 amino acids. Trimming took 7 bases from V and 2 from J, leaving 18 bases between them. Germline V gene sequence: CDR1 MNHEY, CDR2 SMNVEV (reference sequence). Sequencing depth was up to 500,000 reads per sample. Clones were sequenced by immunoSEQ multiplex PCR, and TCRdb holds only the in-frame ones, with some missing. The table has over 10,000 clones, 75% to 80% seen once. During colonoscopy, one to two rectal pinch biopsies were collected. Controls had normal endoscopy and no IBD diagnosis within a year.

This sequence originates from a boy aged 5-17 years who was a control in a study of pediatric ulcerative colitis. J is TRBJ2-6 and V is TRBV27; D is perhaps TRBD2 (5 bases). Specimen: gut tissue. CDR3 bases: TGTGCCAGCACCCGCCGGGGATTTCACGCTGGGGCCAACGTCCTGACTTTC. It yields the protein CASTRRGFHAGANVLTF. Full variable domain (remainder filled in from reference TRBV27 and TRBJ2-6): EAQVTQNPRYLITVTGKKLTVTCSQNMNHEYMSWYRQDPGLGLRQIYYSMNVEVTDKGDVPEGYKVSRKEKRNFPLILESPSPNQTSLYFCASTRRGFHAGANVLTFGAGSRLTVL.